This TCR beta chain emerged from a study of molecular identifiers for immune sequencing clone quantification. Study observations and caveats: A single cell's spiked Jurkat TCR RNA was reportedly detectable among about a million naive cells.

It was with previously described methods and listed TCR primers that bulk TCR libraries were made. TCRdb independently ran MiXCR on the PCR reads; one entry per CDR3 protein. The sample has about 97,000 distinct CDR3 sequences; approximately 24% are singletons. Naive CD8 sequencing libraries were generated from around 18,000 to 910,000 sorted cells, with 10%, 30% or 50% RNA as input. Isolation of naive CD8 T cells was achieved by sorting on a CD8+CD4-CCR7+CD45RA+ phenotype. Trimming pared 0 bases from V and 9 bases from J, leaving 12 bases between. In germline, CDR1 is LGHNA, CDR2 YSLEER. The CDR3 covers 15 residues. This clonotype occurred many times. Its antigen is not identified.

Sequencing used naive CD8+ T cells from blood, with Jurkat cell RNA spiked in. The subset denotes: FACS-sorted CD8+CD4-CCR7+CD45RA+ naive T cells. The source of this sequence is a human donor in good health. Some libraries in this study had Jurkat cell RNA spiked in. The chain recombines TRBV4-3 with TRBJ1-6; no reliable D call. The CDR3 region has the DNA TGCGCCAGCAGCCAAGATTTGAGCCCAACTTCACCCCTCCACTTT. Its translation: CASSQDLSPTSPLHF.